These 23 T cell receptor beta chains came from one sample sequenced in a study of blood T cell repertoires in COVID-19. Measured with immunoSEQ multiplex PCR; TCRdb has only the in-frame clones, and not every one. In the table there are approximately 230,000 clones, 70% to 90% of which are singletons. The sequencing input was peripheral blood. These receptor sequences come from a man younger than 35 with active or convalescent COVID-19.

In this sample, this clone turned up once. The J gene is TRBJ1-5, the V gene TRBV2, with D maybe TRBD1 (5 bases). Germline CDR1 and CDR2: SNHLY and FYNNEI. This CDR3 contains 15 residues. V was trimmed by 10 bases and J by 0 bases, leaving 16 bases between them. CDR3 in amino acids: CATTQDSNSNQPQHF. CDR3 bases: TGTGCCACTACCCAAGACAGCAATAGCAATCAGCCCCAGCATTTT.

The CDR3 is CASSQLADEQFF. DNA of the CDR3: TGTGCCAGCAGCCAGCTAGCGGACGAGCAGTTCTTC. The V gene is TRBV14, the J gene TRBJ2-1; 7 bases line up with TRBD2. Germline assignment: CDR1 SGHDN and CDR2 FVKESK. V gave up 3 bases and J gave up 10 bases; unmatched junction bases: 3. CDR3 length: 12 amino acids.

This chain connects TRBV10-3 to TRBJ2-1; 7 nucleotides agree with TRBD1. The V segment lost 5 bases and the J segment 8 bases; nucleotides outside the gene matches: 9. The CDR3 runs to 14 residues. Germline V lookup: CDR1 ENHRY, CDR2 SYGVKD. The CDR3 loop reads CAISPGRGKDEQFF. For the CDR3, the DNA is TGTGCCATCAGTCCTGGCAGGGGGAAAGATGAGCAGTTCTTC.

V usage is TRBV10-2 and J usage is TRBJ1-1; the D is unclear. V was trimmed by 2 bases and J by 5 bases, leaving 9 bases between them. Per the germline V gene, CDR1 is WSHSY and CDR2 is SAAADI. This CDR3 spans 13 amino acids. The CDR3 nucleotides read TGCGCCAGCAGTGAGCCCTATTTGACTGAAGCTTTCTTT. This codes for CASSEPYLTEAFF.

V gene TRBV6-4 combines with J gene TRBJ1-5; the D gene is possibly TRBD1 (6 bases). The V gene's germline CDR1 is MRHNA and CDR2 SNTAGT. Trimming took 6 bases from V and 6 from J, leaving 12 bases between them. CDR3 size: 13 residues. CDR3 residues: CASSPQGGQPQHF. As DNA, the CDR3 is TGTGCCAGCAGCCCACAGGGCGGTCAGCCCCAGCATTTT.

The rearrangement links TRBV5-4 to TRBJ2-4, with D perhaps TRBD1 (6 bases). This CDR3 has 17 amino acids. The germline V gene has CDR1 SGHNT and CDR2 YYREEE (reference sequence). V dropped 2 bases and J dropped 0 bases, with 15 bases sitting between them. CDR3 coding DNA: TGTGCCAGCAGCTTCCGCCAGGGGACGCTAGCCAAAAACATTCAGTACTTC. Protein sequence: CASSFRQGTLAKNIQYF. Variable domain in full (rest from reference TRBV5-4 and TRBJ2-4): ETGVTQSPTHLIKTRGQQVTLRCSSQSGHNTVSWYQQALGQGPQFIFQYYREEENGRGNFPPRFSGLQFPNYSSELNVNALELDDSALYLCASSFRQGTLAKNIQYFGAGTRLSVL.

The gene calls are TRBV27 and TRBJ1-1; D is unclear. Trimming pared 3 bases from V and 4 bases from J, leaving 18 bases between. Germline CDR1 MNHEY, CDR2 SMNVEV (reference sequence). This CDR3 region has 16 residues. Here the CDR3 DNA reads TGTGCCAGCAGTTTGGCGTTCGTGCTAACGGGCACTGAAGCTTTCTTT. Its protein is CASSLAFVLTGTEAFF.

The genes are TRBV5-1 and TRBJ2-3; the match to TRBD2 covers 9 bases. Germline V lookup: CDR1 SGHRS, CDR2 YFSETQ. There are 16 residues in the CDR3. V dropped 5 bases and J dropped 7; count of bases not matched to a gene: 14. The CDR3 nucleotides are TGCGCCAGCAGGGCATTTTCCGGGACTAGCCTATATACGCAGTATTTT. Translation: CASRAFSGTSLYTQYF. Full variable domain (remainder filled in from reference TRBV5-1 and TRBJ2-3): KAGVTQTPRYLIKTRGQQVTLSCSPISGHRSVSWYQQTPGQGLQFLFEYFSETQRNKGNFPGRFSGRQFSNSRSEMNVSTLELGDSALYLCASRAFSGTSLYTQYFGPGTRLTVL.

The rearrangement links TRBV5-5 to TRBJ2-2; no firm D call. The CDR3 runs 13 residues. Germline V gene sequence: CDR1 SGHKS, CDR2 YYEKEE (reference sequence). V lost 0 bases to trimming and J lost 6 bases, with 6 bases between them. Here the CDR3 reads CASSLGASGELFF. CDR3 bases: TGTGCCAGCAGCTTGGGAGCTTCCGGGGAGCTGTTTTTT.

CDR3 in DNA: TGTGCCAGCAGTGAAGTCAGCCAAGAGACCCAGTACTTC. It codes for CASSEVSQETQYF. This chain connects TRBV2 to TRBJ2-5, with D unresolved. CDR1 and CDR2 from the germline V gene are SNHLY and FYNNEI. The V gene lost 1 base and the J gene lost 1 base, with 4 bases spanning the gap. The CDR3 runs 13 residues. Complete variable domain (other parts from reference TRBV2 and TRBJ2-5): EPEVTQTPSHQVTQMGQEVILRCVPISNHLYFYWYRQILGQKVEFLVSFYNNEISEKSEIFDDQFSVERPDGSNFTLKIRSTKLEDSAMYFCASSEVSQETQYFGPGTRLLVL.

J is TRBJ1-4 and V is TRBV12-3 or TRBV12-4; a possible D gene is TRBD1 (5 bases). The CDR3 is 12 residues long. V lost 4 bases to trimming and J lost 7 bases, with 7 bases between them. CDR3 sequence: CASSYRFEKLFF. CDR3 sequence (DNA): TGTGCCAGCAGTTACAGGTTTGAAAAACTGTTTTTT.

The chain uses TRBV9 and TRBJ2-7; 9 bases map to TRBD1. The CDR3 covers 15 residues. V lost 4 bases, J lost 4 bases, and 9 bases stayed unmatched. Germline V CDR1 and CDR2: SGDLS, YYNGEE. CDR3 bases: TGTGCCAGCAGCCCGAACAGGGGGCTCCCGTACGAGCAGTACTTC. It codes for CASSPNRGLPYEQYF.

The rearrangement links TRBV27 to TRBJ2-3; 8 positions agree with TRBD2. The CDR3 totals 17 residues. CDR1 and CDR2 from the germline V gene are MNHEY and SMNVEV (reference sequence). V shed 4 bases and J 4 bases; nucleotides not matched to a gene: 13. The CDR3 DNA is TGTGCCAGCAGTTCCCCCGCTAGCGGGTTGCTTTCAGATACGCAGTATTTT. Its translation: CASSSPASGLLSDTQYF.

The chain employs TRBV9 and TRBJ2-3, with TRBD2 matching over 7 bases. The CDR3 runs 15 residues. Germline V gives CDR1 SGDLS, CDR2 YYNGEE. The V segment lost 2 bases and the J segment 2 bases; nucleotides outside the gene matches: 5. CDR3 DNA sequence: TGTGCCAGCAGCGTCGGACTAGAACTCACAGATACGCAGTATTTT. Translation gives CASSVGLELTDTQYF.

V and J are TRBV11-2 and TRBJ1-2, with 8 bases identical to TRBD1. The CDR3 length is 13 residues. Germline V gives CDR1 SGHAT, CDR2 FQNNGV. Trimming at V came to 5 bases and at J to 8 bases, leaving 7 bases not matched to a gene. The CDR3 region has the DNA TGTGCCAGCAGCCCCGGACAGGGTATGGGCTACACCTTC. Residues: CASSPGQGMGYTF.

This chain uses TRBV29-1 with TRBJ1-4; the match to TRBD1 covers 7 bases. CDR1 SQVTM and CDR2 ANQGSEA come from the germline V gene. V was pared by 0 bases and J by 0 bases, with 10 bases of the junction left unmatched. This CDR3 region has 18 residues. CDR3 nucleotides: TGCAGCGTTGAAGAAATTCGACAGGGCCTTGCAACTAATGAAAAACTGTTTTTT. Its protein product is CSVEEIRQGLATNEKLFF.

The chain uses TRBV27 and TRBJ2-5, with TRBD2 identical over 9 bases. The germline CDR1 and CDR2 sequences are MNHEY and SMNVEV (reference sequence). Trimming took 2 bases from V and 5 from J; bases not matched to a gene: 9. The CDR3 has 16 amino acids. The CDR3 DNA reads TGTGCCAGCAGTTTAACGTTGCGGGGGGGCACGGAGACCCAGTACTTC. Amino acids: CASSLTLRGGTETQYF.

This clone was detected only a few times. The chain combines TRBV7-9 with TRBJ1-4, with 9 bases lining up with TRBD1. This CDR3 comprises 16 residues. Unmatched junction bases numbered 8, after V lost 4 bases and J lost 5 bases. Germline-derived CDR1 and CDR2 are SEHNR and FQNEAQ (reference sequence). CDR3 nucleotide sequence: TGTGCCAGCAGCTATTATAAAGGGACAGGGAATGAAAAACTGTTTTTT. Residues: CASSYYKGTGNEKLFF.

This clone came up a few times. The chain links TRBV30 to TRBJ2-7, with 8 bases identical to TRBD1. Germline-derived CDR1 and CDR2 are GTSNPN and SVGIG (reference sequence). CDR3 length equals 13 residues. The ends lost 4 bases at V and 5 bases at J; junction bases unmatched: 7. CDR3: CAWNTGGFDEQYF. For the CDR3, the DNA is TGTGCCTGGAATACAGGGGGTTTCGACGAGCAGTACTTC. The whole variable domain, filled in from reference TRBV30 and TRBJ2-7, reads SQTIHQWPATLVQPVGSPLSLECTVEGTSNPNLYWYRQAAGRGLQLLFYSVGIGQISSEVPQNLSASRPQDRQFILSSKKLLLSDSGFYLCAWNTGGFDEQYFGPGTRLTVT.

This clone occurred once. The J gene is TRBJ1-2, the V gene TRBV4-2, with 8 positions matching TRBD1. V shed 0 bases, J shed 14 bases, and the junction held 11 bases outside the gene matches. This CDR3 spans 14 amino acids. Germline lookup yields CDR1 LGHNA and CDR2 YNFKEQ. The CDR3 region has the DNA TGTGCCAGCAGCCAAGATGGGGGACAGGCGGCGGGTACCTTC. Translated, it gives CASSQDGGQAAGTF.

This clone appeared a few times. The chain carries TRBV6-6 and TRBJ2-7, with TRBD2 as a possible D gene (5 bases). The CDR3 totals 14 residues. Germline assignment: CDR1 MNHNY and CDR2 SVGAGI (reference sequence). Trimming shortened V by 0 bases and J by 2 bases, and 8 bases separated the two germline ends. The CDR3 sequence: CASSYSRDPYEQYF. CDR3 DNA: TGTGCCAGCAGTTACTCCCGGGATCCCTACGAGCAGTACTTC.

This clone appeared a single time. The V call is TRBV4-1, the J call TRBJ2-7, with 10 bases aligning to TRBD1. The V gene's germline CDR1 is MGHRA and CDR2 YSYEKL. V gave up 5 bases and J gave up 4 bases; unmatched junction bases: 8. The CDR3 is made up of 15 amino acids. The CDR3: CASSGPGQGLYEQYF. CDR3 coding DNA: TGCGCCAGCAGCGGGCCGGGACAGGGGCTGTACGAGCAGTACTTC.

The chain uses TRBV10-2 and TRBJ2-5; 10 nucleotides align to TRBD2. V was pared by 7 bases and J by 7 bases, with 6 bases of the junction left unmatched. Germline lookup yields CDR1 WSHSY and CDR2 SAAADI. The CDR3 is 13 residues long. CDR3 amino acids: CASTSAGGTTQYF. The CDR3 DNA reads TGCGCCAGCACCTCAGCGGGAGGGACGACCCAGTACTTC.